Listed here are 6 T cell receptor beta chains from one sample, sequenced in a study of blood T cells in healthy people across ages. The use of a sample-barcoded 5' primer and a J-beta primer mix characterized a second PCR of roughly 6 to 11 cycles. TCRdb recomputed calls from the 5' RACE reads with MiXCR, one row per CDR3 protein. This table holds some 850,000 distinct CDR3 sequences, about 26% found once. The same sample was also studied in work on T cells of mothers and their children.

The sample was blood. All receptors derive from a boy aged 10-17 years in good health.

This clonotype was seen only a few times. The chain joins TRBV28 to TRBJ2-6; 11 bases line up with TRBD2. Germline V lookup: CDR1 MDHEN, CDR2 SYDVKM. The CDR3 covers 18 residues. J was trimmed by 1 base and V by 6 bases; bases with no gene match: 8. The CDR3 region has the DNA TGTGCCAGCAGGGACCGTAGGACTAGCGGGTCTGGGGCCAACGTCCTGACTTTC. Its translation is CASRDRRTSGSGANVLTF.

At least ten counts were recorded for this clonotype. The rearrangement links TRBV6-6 to TRBJ2-3; D ambiguous. The CDR3 covers 11 residues. V dropped 8 bases and J dropped 3 bases, with 6 bases sitting between them. Looked up from germline, CDR1 is MNHNY and CDR2 is SVGAGI (reference sequence). This chain's CDR3 is CASRSTDTQYF. In DNA, the CDR3 is TGTGCCAGCCGAAGTACAGATACGCAGTATTTT.

The chain has TRBV5-1 and TRBJ2-3; TRBD2 agrees at 11 bases. The germline V gene encodes CDR1 SGHRS and CDR2 YFSETQ. V lost 4 bases and J lost 4; bases outside the gene matches: 11. The CDR3 loop spans 17 amino acids. CDR3 in DNA: TGCGCCAGCAGCCAAAAACCGGGACTAGCGGCCGCAGATACGCAGTATTTT. Translating gives CASSQKPGLAAADTQYF.

The chain links TRBV5-5 to TRBJ2-5; a possible D gene is TRBD1 (6 bases). The CDR3 has 15 amino acids. In germline, CDR1 is SGHKS, CDR2 YYEKEE (reference sequence). Trimming took 1 base from V and 5 from J, leaving 15 bases between them. The CDR3 region has the DNA TGTGCCAGCAGCTTGTGGGGTGGGCAGGGGGAGACCCAGTACTTC. Residues: CASSLWGGQGETQYF.

There are a few counts of this clonotype. CDR3 in amino acids: CASSPRDRDGYTF. The CDR3 region has the DNA TGCGCCAGCAGCCCCCGGGACAGGGACGGCTACACCTTC. The chain recombines TRBV4-1 with TRBJ1-2; 9 bases agree with TRBD1. Trimming cost V 4 bases and J 8 bases; bases outside gene matches: 5. The CDR3 is made up of 13 amino acids. Per the germline V gene, CDR1 is MGHRA and CDR2 is YSYEKL.

This clonotype was found a few times. J is TRBJ2-5 and V is TRBV11-2; the D gene could be TRBD1 or TRBD2 (5 bases each). Trimming removed 0 bases from V and 2 bases from J, with 13 bases in between. The CDR3 covers 16 residues. Germline V gene data show CDR1 as SGHAT and CDR2 as FQNNGV. This CDR3 is CASSLDLGTQQETQYF. The CDR3 bases are TGTGCCAGCAGCTTAGATCTGGGGACCCAACAAGAGACCCAGTACTTC.